A selection of T cell receptor beta chains follows, all from one sample in a study of T cells after yellow fever vaccination. MiXCR was run by TCRdb on the 5' RACE reads, yielding one entry per CDR3 protein. The sample yields a few hundred thousand distinct CDR3 sequences, roughly 13% seen once. The sample was CD4+ T cells sorted from PBMCs, taken 45 days after the yellow fever booster vaccination. The receptors were sampled from a man aged 30 to 45 who received the YFV17D yellow fever vaccine. Both conserved end residues are part of each CDR3. Fields, in order: J gene, V gene, clone size, D gene, CDR3 protein, CDR3 DNA. D genes are given only for firm matches. Not all rows give a size; the values are once, few, many and, for expanded clones, a class.

j_gene: TRBJ2-1; v_gene: TRBV5-1; abundance: NA; d_gene: TRBD2; CDR3aa: CASSSVAGSYNEQFF; CDR3nt: TGCGCCAGCAGCTCCGTAGCGGGATCCTACAATGAGCAGTTCTTC
j_gene: TRBJ2-2; v_gene: TRBV24-1; abundance: many; d_gene: TRBD2; CDR3aa: CATSDPGLAGGNTGELFF; CDR3nt: TGTGCCACCAGTGATCCCGGACTAGCGGGAGGGAACACCGGGGAGCTGTTTTTT
j_gene: TRBJ2-2; v_gene: TRBV5-1; abundance: NA; d_gene: TRBD1; CDR3aa: CASSLPGTGIGELFF; CDR3nt: TGCGCCAGCAGCTTGCCCGGGACAGGGATCGGGGAGCTGTTTTTT
j_gene: TRBJ2-5; v_gene: TRBV3-1; abundance: once; d_gene: TRBD2; CDR3aa: CASSQGGSAETQYF; CDR3nt: TGTGCCAGCAGCCAAGGCGGGAGTGCCGAGACCCAGTACTTC
j_gene: TRBJ2-1; v_gene: TRBV20-1; abundance: few; d_gene: TRBD2; CDR3aa: CSARRTSGMSYNEQFF; CDR3nt: TGCAGTGCTCGCAGGACTAGCGGGATGTCCTACAATGAGCAGTTCTTC
j_gene: TRBJ2-3; v_gene: TRBV20-1; abundance: NA; d_gene: TRBD2; CDR3aa: CSARFVAGTSGWTDTQYF; CDR3nt: TGCAGTGCTAGATTTGTCGCCGGGACTAGCGGGTGGACAGATACGCAGTATTTT
j_gene: TRBJ2-7; v_gene: TRBV6-6; abundance: many; d_gene: NA; CDR3aa: CASRLDYYEQYF; CDR3nt: TGTGCCAGCAGATTGGACTACTACGAGCAGTACTTC
j_gene: TRBJ2-3; v_gene: TRBV20-1; abundance: NA; d_gene: NA; CDR3aa: CSARGNENWDTQYF; CDR3nt: TGCAGTGCTAGAGGCAACGAGAATTGGGATACGCAGTATTTT
j_gene: TRBJ1-5; v_gene: TRBV3-1; abundance: NA; d_gene: NA; CDR3aa: CASSQDRVQPQHF; CDR3nt: TGTGCCAGCAGCCAAGATCGGGTTCAGCCCCAGCATTTT
j_gene: TRBJ1-2; v_gene: TRBV29-1; abundance: NA; d_gene: NA; CDR3aa: CSVRRGPANYGYTF; CDR3nt: TGCAGCGTCCGCAGGGGACCAGCTAACTATGGCTACACCTTC
j_gene: TRBJ2-5; v_gene: TRBV12-3/TRBV12-4; abundance: few; d_gene: TRBD1; CDR3aa: CASSPKDRDQETQYF; CDR3nt: TGTGCCAGCAGTCCTAAGGACAGGGACCAAGAGACCCAGTACTTC
j_gene: TRBJ1-1; v_gene: TRBV2; abundance: NA; d_gene: NA; CDR3aa: CASSELEWGRSEAFF; CDR3nt: TGTGCCAGCAGTGAATTGGAGTGGGGGCGGTCGGAAGCTTTCTTT
j_gene: TRBJ1-5; v_gene: TRBV6-1; abundance: few; d_gene: NA; CDR3aa: CASRVGGEGNQPQHF; CDR3nt: TGTGCCAGCCGCGTGGGGGGCGAGGGCAATCAGCCCCAGCATTTT
j_gene: TRBJ1-2; v_gene: TRBV6-5; abundance: NA; d_gene: TRBD1; CDR3aa: CASSYSNRDRVSYGYTF; CDR3nt: TGTGCCAGCAGTTACTCGAACCGGGACAGGGTATCGTATGGCTACACCTTC
j_gene: TRBJ2-3; v_gene: TRBV5-1; abundance: few; d_gene: NA; CDR3aa: CASEGGLSTDTQYF; CDR3nt: TGCGCCAGCGAAGGGGGGCTGAGCACAGATACGCAGTATTTT
j_gene: TRBJ2-6; v_gene: TRBV5-1; abundance: once; d_gene: NA; CDR3aa: CACSLVISGANVLTF; CDR3nt: TGCGCCTGCAGCTTGGTAATTTCTGGGGCCAACGTCCTGACTTTC
j_gene: TRBJ1-5; v_gene: TRBV6-2/TRBV6-3; abundance: many; d_gene: NA; CDR3aa: CASSLTGQGHQPQHF; CDR3nt: TGTGCCAGCAGTCTGACAGGTCAAGGGCATCAGCCCCAGCATTTT
j_gene: TRBJ2-1; v_gene: TRBV7-8; abundance: many; d_gene: NA; CDR3aa: CASSRSGTGASYEQFF; CDR3nt: TGTGCCAGCAGTAGATCCGGGACGGGCGCCAGTTATGAGCAGTTCTTC
j_gene: TRBJ2-2; v_gene: TRBV18; abundance: NA; d_gene: TRBD2; CDR3aa: CASSHASGDLGELFF; CDR3nt: TGTGCCAGCTCACATGCTAGCGGCGACTTGGGGGAGCTGTTTTTT
j_gene: TRBJ2-3; v_gene: TRBV15; abundance: NA; d_gene: NA; CDR3aa: CATSRDGNPTDTQYF; CDR3nt: TGTGCCACCAGCCGAGATGGGAACCCCACAGATACGCAGTATTTT
j_gene: TRBJ2-1; v_gene: TRBV6-2/TRBV6-3; abundance: few; d_gene: NA; CDR3aa: CASTTRPNNEQFF; CDR3nt: TGTGCCAGCACTACTCGACCTAACAATGAGCAGTTCTTC
j_gene: TRBJ2-1; v_gene: TRBV29-1; abundance: NA; d_gene: TRBD2; CDR3aa: CSATPGLNNEQFF; CDR3nt: TGCAGCGCCACGCCGGGACTAAACAATGAGCAGTTCTTC
j_gene: TRBJ1-2; v_gene: TRBV2; abundance: NA; d_gene: NA; CDR3aa: CASNFQEIVLDGYTF; CDR3nt: TGTGCCAGCAATTTCCAGGAGATCGTATTAGATGGCTACACCTTC
j_gene: TRBJ2-1; v_gene: TRBV29-1; abundance: many; d_gene: TRBD2; CDR3aa: CSVWTSSSSDEQFF; CDR3nt: TGCAGCGTTTGGACTAGCTCGTCGTCCGATGAGCAGTTCTTC
j_gene: TRBJ2-7; v_gene: TRBV5-1; abundance: few; d_gene: TRBD2; CDR3aa: CASSGGRPAYEQYF; CDR3nt: TGCGCCAGCAGCGGCGGGAGGCCCGCCTACGAGCAGTACTTC
j_gene: TRBJ2-1; v_gene: TRBV5-1; abundance: NA; d_gene: TRBD1; CDR3aa: CASSLQGTNEQFF; CDR3nt: TGCGCCAGCAGCTTACAGGGGACGAATGAGCAGTTCTTC
j_gene: TRBJ2-7; v_gene: TRBV20-1; abundance: NA; d_gene: NA; CDR3aa: CSARDLGKLPSGQYF; CDR3nt: TGCAGTGCTAGAGATCTAGGAAAACTGCCTTCGGGGCAGTACTTC
j_gene: TRBJ2-3; v_gene: TRBV20-1; abundance: many; d_gene: NA; CDR3aa: CSASSPWGTQYF; CDR3nt: TGCAGTGCTAGTTCCCCCTGGGGTACGCAGTATTTT
j_gene: TRBJ2-3; v_gene: TRBV4-3; abundance: few; d_gene: NA; CDR3aa: CASSQGGSKDTQYF; CDR3nt: TGCGCCAGCAGCCAAGGGGGGTCGAAAGATACGCAGTATTTT